This T cell receptor beta chain was obtained from a study of OX40 agonist ivuxolimab in advanced cancers. General study findings and limits: With doses of 0.1-3.0 mg/kg, partial responders showed among the lowest clonal expansion. On average, CD8+ T cells had more expanded clones than CD4+.

Patients were excluded for autoimmune disease history or systemic immunosuppression. The sampling schedule covered blood at baseline, cycle 4 day 1, and cycle 7 day 1. The count of this clone is one. As yet, its antigen is unknown. Clones were sequenced by immunoSEQ multiplex PCR, and TCRdb holds only the in-frame ones, with some missing. The profile shows tens of thousands of clones, 75% to 90% of them singletons. Trimming stripped 3 bases from V and 1 base from J, with 9 bases between. The CDR3 length is 14 residues. Germline loops: CDR1 MNHEY, CDR2 SMNVEV (reference sequence). Source: CD4+ or CD8+ T cells sorted from blood, taken in a trial of the OX40 agonist ivuxolimab. The J gene is TRBJ2-5, the V gene TRBV27; the D call may be TRBD1 or TRBD2 (6 bases each). The origin of this receptor is an adult with an advanced solid tumor such as melanoma, head and neck, liver or kidney cancer. Here the CDR3 reads CASSFPGAQETQYF. CDR3 in DNA: TGTGCCAGCAGTTTCCCGGGGGCCCAAGAGACCCAGTACTTC.